The next 24 T cell receptor beta chains were all read from a single sample in a study of T-cell memory formation after mild COVID-19. TCRdb called the 5' RACE reads again in MiXCR, with one record for every CDR3 protein. The sample carries about 47,000 distinct CDR3 sequences, approximately 9.6% recorded once. The sample taken for sequencing was PBMCs or a T cell subset sorted from them (not recorded which). All receptors come from an adult woman who had mild COVID-19 (a few samples of this study predate the infection). Cell type and time point are not known.

The table lists this clonotype with a few counts. V and J are TRBV7-8 and TRBJ1-3; 7 nucleotides agree with TRBD1. The CDR3 covers 15 residues. V was clipped by 5 bases and J by 0 bases; unmatched bases: 4. Germline-derived CDR1 and CDR2 are SGHVS and FQNEAQ. The CDR3 sequence is CASSLRQGSGNTIYF. CDR3 DNA: TGTGCCAGCAGCCTTCGACAGGGCTCTGGAAACACCATATATTTT.

There are many counts of this clonotype. V usage is TRBV6-2 or TRBV6-3 and J usage is TRBJ2-1; no firm D call. The germline V gene has CDR1 MNHEY and CDR2 SVGEGT. This CDR3 contains 14 residues. The V end was cut by 4 bases, the J end by 4 bases, with 11 bases between. CDR3 residues: CASSWVGRYNEQFF. The DNA of the CDR3 is TGTGCCAGCAGTTGGGTGGGAAGGTACAATGAGCAGTTCTTC.

The chain couples TRBV5-1 to TRBJ2-7, with 8 nucleotides matching TRBD2. CDR1 is SGHRS and CDR2 is YFSETQ in the germline V gene. The junction had 10 bases not matched to a gene; V was cut back by 0 bases and J by 2 bases. The CDR3 spans 17 residues. Written as DNA, the CDR3 is TGCGCCAGCAGCTTGGCCCTCGAGACTAGCGTCCCCTACGAGCAGTACTTC. Residues: CASSLALETSVPYEQYF.

This clonotype was detected a few times. The chain has TRBV2 and TRBJ2-2, with TRBD1 matching over 9 bases. After removal of 4 bases from V and 5 bases from J, the junction contained 2 bases not matched to a gene. The CDR3 is 14 amino acids. Germline CDR1 and CDR2: SNHLY and FYNNEI. DNA for the CDR3: TGTGCCAGCAGTGGACAGGGGGGGACCGGGGAGCTGTTTTTT. Protein sequence: CASSGQGGTGELFF.

V is TRBV10-3 and J is TRBJ2-2; D may correspond to TRBD1 or TRBD2 (5 bases each). Germline loops: CDR1 ENHRY, CDR2 SYGVKD. The CDR3 totals 15 residues. V lost 0 bases, J lost 3 bases, and 8 bases lay in between. The chain's CDR3 is CAISESGRDTGELFF. DNA of the CDR3: TGTGCCATCAGTGAGTCGGGACGGGACACCGGGGAGCTGTTTTTT.

The chain carries TRBV6-2 or TRBV6-3 and TRBJ2-1; no definite D call. Germline V CDR1 and CDR2: MNHEY, SVGEGT. V lost 7 bases and J 1 base, leaving 17 bases between the germline ends. The CDR3 is 16 amino acids. CDR3 nucleotides: TGTGCCAGCACCACGGCGGCTCTCGGGTCCTACAATGAGCAGTTCTTC. Translated, it gives CASTTAALGSYNEQFF.

J is TRBJ2-3 and V is TRBV6-6; tentative D call: TRBD1 (6 bases). Trimming took off 7 bases at V and 0 bases at J, with 8 bases between the two ends. This CDR3 spans 13 amino acids. Germline V gives CDR1 MNHNY, CDR2 SVGAGI (reference sequence). For the CDR3, the DNA is TGTGCCAGCAACGGACAGAGCACAGATACGCAGTATTTT. Its translation is CASNGQSTDTQYF.

Only a few counts were recorded for this clonotype. The rearrangement uses TRBV9 and TRBJ2-7; D not certain. V was clipped by 4 bases and J by 3 bases, with 17 bases between them. The CDR3 is made up of 15 amino acids. CDR1 is SGDLS and CDR2 is YYNGEE in the germline V gene. As DNA, the CDR3 is TGTGCCAGCAGCCCTTACTCAGCTTCGTTCTACGAGCAGTACTTC. This encodes CASSPYSASFYEQYF.

The count of this clonotype is one. This chain uses TRBV24-1 with TRBJ2-3, with TRBD2 identical over 12 bases. The CDR3 loop spans 18 amino acids. With 4 bases clipped from V and 3 bases from J, the junction kept 10 bases outside the gene matches. Germline V CDR1 and CDR2: KGHDR, SFDVKD. This chain's CDR3 is CATSDRRKTSGGTDTQYF. CDR3 sequence (DNA): TGTGCCACCAGTGACCGAAGGAAGACTAGCGGGGGAACAGATACGCAGTATTTT.

This chain uses TRBV14 with TRBJ1-1; D is unresolved. This CDR3 is 12 amino acids long. The V end lost 4 bases, the J end lost 8 bases, and 11 bases lay between the germline ends. Germline-derived CDR1 and CDR2 are SGHDN and FVKESK. CDR3 nucleotide sequence: TGTGCCAGCAGCCCCCCTATGGGGGAAGCTTTCTTT. Its translation: CASSPPMGEAFF. Using reference TRBV14 and TRBJ1-1 for the parts outside the CDR3, the full variable domain is EAGVTQFPSHSVIEKGQTVTLRCDPISGHDNLYWYRRVMGKEIKFLLHFVKESKQDESGMPNNRFLAERTGGTYSTLKVQPAELEDSGVYFCASSPPMGEAFFGQGTRLTVV.

In its sample, this clonotype was seen many times. The chain is built from TRBV5-1 and TRBJ2-3; 10 nucleotides align to TRBD1. The ends lost 4 bases at V and 2 bases at J; junction bases unmatched: 7. Germline loops: CDR1 SGHRS, CDR2 YFSETQ. The CDR3 totals 16 residues. This CDR3 reads CASSKETGGYTDTQYF. The CDR3 nucleotides read TGCGCCAGCAGCAAAGAGACAGGGGGCTACACAGATACGCAGTATTTT. Based on the CDR3 plus reference TRBV5-1 and TRBJ2-3, the full variable domain is KAGVTQTPRYLIKTRGQQVTLSCSPISGHRSVSWYQQTPGQGLQFLFEYFSETQRNKGNFPGRFSGRQFSNSRSEMNVSTLELGDSALYLCASSKETGGYTDTQYFGPGTRLTVL.

Ten or more counts support this clonotype. The rearrangement uses TRBV20-1 and TRBJ2-3; no reliable D call. Germline CDR1 and CDR2: DFQATT and SNEGSKA (reference sequence). The CDR3 has 17 residues. V was cut by 3 bases and J by 2 bases, with 21 bases left in between. CDR3 protein: CSARSILGTASTDTQYF. CDR3 nucleotide sequence: TGCAGTGCTAGGTCTATACTCGGTACGGCCTCCACAGATACGCAGTATTTT.

This clonotype was seen only a few times. The chain carries TRBV4-2 and TRBJ2-1; D gene uncertain. The CDR3 runs 16 residues. Trimming pared 5 bases from V and 0 bases from J, leaving 14 bases between. CDR1 LGHNA and CDR2 YNFKEQ come from the germline V gene. The CDR3 protein is CASSETALISYNEQFF. For the CDR3, the DNA is TGTGCCAGCAGCGAAACAGCTTTAATCTCCTACAATGAGCAGTTCTTC.

This sequence joins TRBV5-1 and TRBJ2-3; 10 bases map to TRBD2. CDR1 is SGHRS, CDR2 YFSETQ, per germline. The CDR3 runs to 16 residues. The V and J ends lost 0 bases and 2 bases, in that order; junction bases with no gene match: 3. In nucleotides, the CDR3 is TGCGCCAGCAGCTTGGGGACTAGCGGCTACACAGATACGCAGTATTTT. It is translated as CASSLGTSGYTDTQYF.

This clonotype was seen only a few times. The V gene is TRBV24-1, the J gene TRBJ2-1, with 9 bases matching TRBD2. Germline V gives CDR1 KGHDR, CDR2 SFDVKD. V trimming: 4 bases; J trimming: 8 bases; junction bases outside the gene matches: 14. The CDR3 has 17 amino acids. The CDR3 loop reads CATSEPEASGVGHEQFF. CDR3 DNA: TGTGCCACCAGTGAACCTGAGGCTAGCGGGGTAGGGCATGAGCAGTTCTTC.

The chain joins TRBV7-8 to TRBJ2-6, with 11 bases lining up with TRBD2. The ends lost 4 bases at V and 0 bases at J; junction bases unmatched: 11. CDR3 length equals 20 residues. Germline V gene lookup returns CDR1 SGHVS and CDR2 FQNEAQ. DNA for the CDR3: TGTGCCAGCAGCTCTTTACGACTCGGGACTAGCGGCTCTGGGGCCAACGTCCTGACTTTC. Translating gives CASSSLRLGTSGSGANVLTF.

This clonotype has more than one count but fewer than ten. V usage is TRBV12-3 or TRBV12-4 and J usage is TRBJ2-5; D gene unclear. This CDR3 comprises 13 residues. The V and J ends lost 6 bases and 5 bases respectively, with 13 bases between them. CDR3 sequence: CASRLSVKETQYF. In DNA form, the CDR3 reads TGTGCCAGCAGATTGTCGGTGAAGGAGACCCAGTACTTC.

V and J are TRBV7-8 and TRBJ2-3, with 16 nucleotides matching TRBD2. Germline V gene data show CDR1 as SGHVS and CDR2 as FQNEAQ. Germline trimming cut 4 bases from V and 3 bases from J; bases unmatched to any gene: 1. This CDR3 is built from 16 residues. CDR3 coding DNA: TGTGCCAGCAGCTCGGGACTAGCGGGGGGGACAGATACGCAGTATTTT. Translating gives CASSSGLAGGTDTQYF.

V is TRBV25-1 and J is TRBJ2-3, with a possible D match to TRBD2 (5 bases). CDR3 length equals 14 residues. Germline V gene lookup returns CDR1 MGHDK and CDR2 SYGVNS. V was clipped by 5 bases and J by 2 bases, with 11 bases between them. The CDR3 spells CASSISGHTDTQYF. The CDR3 nucleotides read TGTGCCAGCAGTATAAGCGGCCACACAGATACGCAGTATTTT.

In this sample, this clonotype turned up many times. V and J are TRBV12-3 or TRBV12-4 and TRBJ2-6; D unresolved. This CDR3 comprises 14 residues. V was cut by 6 bases and J by 0 bases, with 6 bases left in between. CDR3 in amino acids: CASSPPSGANVLTF. CDR3 nucleotides: TGTGCCAGCAGCCCCCCCTCTGGGGCCAACGTCCTGACTTTC.

This clonotype was recorded a few times. The V and J genes are TRBV5-5 and TRBJ2-1, with TRBD1 as a possible D gene (7 bases). Germline V CDR1 and CDR2: SGHKS, YYEKEE (reference sequence). Between the trimmed V and J ends, which lost 4 bases and 0 bases, there was a span of 26 bases. The CDR3 totals 20 residues. CDR3 nucleotides: TGTGCCAGCAGCGCAGAACACTGGCAGGGGGGCCGAAGCTCCTACAATGAGCAGTTCTTC. Translation gives CASSAEHWQGGRSSYNEQFF.

This clonotype occurred a few times. The chain joins TRBV30 to TRBJ1-2, with D tentatively TRBD1 (6 bases). V lost 3 bases and J 1 base, leaving 15 bases between the germline ends. The CDR3 is 15 residues long. Germline CDR1 and CDR2: GTSNPN and SVGIG (reference sequence). This CDR3 reads CAWRVGPGVNYGYTF. CDR3 DNA sequence: TGTGCCTGGAGGGTAGGGCCAGGGGTTAACTATGGCTACACCTTC.

The chain joins TRBV7-9 to TRBJ1-1; 7 bases fit TRBD1. Germline V gives CDR1 SEHNR, CDR2 FQNEAQ (reference sequence). The CDR3 is 14 amino acids. The J segment lost 0 bases and the V segment lost 5 bases, leaving 3 bases of the junction unmatched. This CDR3 is CASSEGQVNTEAFF. The CDR3 DNA sequence: TGTGCCAGCAGCGAAGGACAGGTGAACACTGAAGCTTTCTTT.

Only a few counts were recorded for this clonotype. The chain combines TRBV29-1 with TRBJ2-3, with a possible D match to TRBD2 (5 bases). The CDR3 is 14 amino acids. Trimming pared 5 bases from V and 5 bases from J, leaving 17 bases between. CDR1 is SQVTM, CDR2 ANQGSEA, per germline. Written as DNA, the CDR3 is TGCAGCGTTTTAGGCGGGCGAGGAGGAGATACGCAGTATTTT. This encodes CSVLGGRGGDTQYF.